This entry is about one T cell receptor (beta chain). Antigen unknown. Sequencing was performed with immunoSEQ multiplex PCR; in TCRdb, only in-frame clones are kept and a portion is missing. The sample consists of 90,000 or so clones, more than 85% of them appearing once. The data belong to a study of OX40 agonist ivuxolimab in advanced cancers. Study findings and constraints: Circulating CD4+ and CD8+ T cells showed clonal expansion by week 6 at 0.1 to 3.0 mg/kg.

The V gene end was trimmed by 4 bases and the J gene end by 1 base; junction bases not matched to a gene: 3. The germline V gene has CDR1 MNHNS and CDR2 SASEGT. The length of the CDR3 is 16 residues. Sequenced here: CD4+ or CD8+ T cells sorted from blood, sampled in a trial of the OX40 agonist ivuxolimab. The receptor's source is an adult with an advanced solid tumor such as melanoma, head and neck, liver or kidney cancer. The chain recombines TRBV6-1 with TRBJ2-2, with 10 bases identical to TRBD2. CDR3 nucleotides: TGTGCCAGCAGTGGAGCTAGCGGGAGGAACACCGGGGAGCTGTTTTTT. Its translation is CASSGASGRNTGELFF.